This is a list of T cell receptor beta chains from one sample in a study of blood T cell repertoires in COVID-19. Profiled with immunoSEQ multiplex PCR; TCRdb holds only in-frame clones, not every one. The sample lists around 300,000 clones, around 90% occurring once. Source material: PBMCs or T cells enriched from blood (not recorded which). The receptors were sampled from a man aged 30 to 45 who had recovered from COVID-19. Both conserved end residues are part of each CDR3. Each record gives: CDR3 protein, CDR3 DNA, clone size, J gene, D gene, V gene. The D gene is left open where the match is weak. Rows may omit the clone size; those that give it use once, few, many or a size class.

CDR3aa: CASSQGDRNTGELFF; CDR3nt: TGTGCCAGCAGCCAAGGGGACAGGAACACCGGGGAGCTGTTTTTT; abundance: NA; j_gene: TRBJ2-2; d_gene: TRBD1; v_gene: TRBV4-2
CDR3aa: CSASGTRREAFF; CDR3nt: TGCAGTGCTAGTGGGACAAGGCGTGAAGCTTTCTTT; abundance: many; j_gene: TRBJ1-1; d_gene: NA; v_gene: TRBV20-1
CDR3aa: CASSFDGGGFSEQYF; CDR3nt: TGTGCCAGCAGCTTTGACGGGGGAGGGTTTAGCGAGCAGTACTTC; abundance: NA; j_gene: TRBJ2-7; d_gene: TRBD2; v_gene: TRBV5-4
CDR3aa: CASGQGAGEQYF; CDR3nt: TGTGCCAGCGGACAGGGGGCTGGTGAGCAGTACTTC; abundance: NA; j_gene: TRBJ2-7; d_gene: TRBD1; v_gene: TRBV2
CDR3aa: CAISDRTGDTEAFF; CDR3nt: TGTGCCATCAGTGACCGTACAGGGGACACTGAAGCTTTCTTT; abundance: NA; j_gene: TRBJ1-1; d_gene: TRBD1; v_gene: TRBV10-3
CDR3aa: CATSPKQGDYGYTF; CDR3nt: TGTGCCACCAGCCCAAAACAGGGAGACTATGGCTACACCTTC; abundance: NA; j_gene: TRBJ1-2; d_gene: NA; v_gene: TRBV15
CDR3aa: CATSRRQATEAFF; CDR3nt: TGTGCCACCAGCAGACGACAGGCTACTGAAGCTTTCTTT; abundance: NA; j_gene: TRBJ1-1; d_gene: NA; v_gene: TRBV15
CDR3aa: CASSVAGGNNEQFF; CDR3nt: TGTGCCAGCAGCGTAGCCGGGGGGAACAATGAGCAGTTCTTC; abundance: NA; j_gene: TRBJ2-1; d_gene: TRBD2; v_gene: TRBV9
CDR3aa: CASSEDRGHEQYF; CDR3nt: TGCGCCAGCAGCGAGGACAGGGGACACGAGCAGTACTTC; abundance: NA; j_gene: TRBJ2-7; d_gene: TRBD1; v_gene: TRBV5-1
CDR3aa: CASSPQGQGWTEAFF; CDR3nt: TGCGCCAGCAGCCCCCAAGGACAGGGGTGGACTGAAGCTTTCTTT; abundance: NA; j_gene: TRBJ1-1; d_gene: TRBD1; v_gene: TRBV5-1
CDR3aa: CASSFDTEAFF; CDR3nt: TGTGCCAGCAGCTTCGACACTGAAGCTTTCTTT; abundance: many; j_gene: TRBJ1-1; d_gene: NA; v_gene: TRBV7-9
CDR3aa: CASSPRLTGDSGNTIYF; CDR3nt: TGTGCCAGCTCACCACGCTTGACAGGGGACTCTGGAAACACCATATATTTT; abundance: NA; j_gene: TRBJ1-3; d_gene: TRBD1; v_gene: TRBV18
CDR3aa: CAGGLFYEQYF; CDR3nt: TGTGCCGGCGGCCTTTTCTACGAGCAGTACTTC; abundance: NA; j_gene: TRBJ2-7; d_gene: NA; v_gene: TRBV2
CDR3aa: CASSEEGAEFNTEAFF; CDR3nt: TGTGCCAGCAGTGAAGAAGGGGCCGAATTTAACACTGAAGCTTTCTTT; abundance: NA; j_gene: TRBJ1-1; d_gene: NA; v_gene: TRBV6-1
CDR3aa: CSASGSRGLDTDTQYF; CDR3nt: TGCAGTGCTAGTGGGAGCAGGGGTCTCGATACAGATACGCAGTATTTT; abundance: NA; j_gene: TRBJ2-3; d_gene: NA; v_gene: TRBV20-1
CDR3aa: CASSITGGGSEQYF; CDR3nt: TGTGCCAGTAGTATAACCGGGGGGGGCAGCGAGCAGTACTTC; abundance: NA; j_gene: TRBJ2-7; d_gene: TRBD2; v_gene: TRBV19
CDR3aa: CASSHQRRGGTDTQYF; CDR3nt: TGTGCCAGCAGCCACCAAAGACGGGGGGGCACAGATACGCAGTATTTT; abundance: NA; j_gene: TRBJ2-3; d_gene: TRBD2; v_gene: TRBV4-2
CDR3aa: CASSTPGAYEQYF; CDR3nt: TGTGCCAGTAGTACCCCCGGGGCCTACGAGCAGTACTTC; abundance: once; j_gene: TRBJ2-7; d_gene: NA; v_gene: TRBV19
CDR3aa: CASRPSTGGVLDIQYF; CDR3nt: TGTGCCAGCAGACCCTCGACAGGGGGCGTTTTGGACATTCAGTACTTC; abundance: NA; j_gene: TRBJ2-4; d_gene: TRBD1; v_gene: TRBV28
CDR3aa: CASSATGVSPLHF; CDR3nt: TGTGCCAGCAGCGCTACGGGAGTCTCGCCCCTCCACTTT; abundance: NA; j_gene: TRBJ1-6; d_gene: NA; v_gene: TRBV11-2
CDR3aa: CASSRVLGNEQFF; CDR3nt: TGTGCCAGCAGCAGGGTTCTCGGCAATGAGCAGTTCTTC; abundance: NA; j_gene: TRBJ2-1; d_gene: NA; v_gene: TRBV6-5
CDR3aa: CSVVTGVFTDTQYF; CDR3nt: TGCAGCGTCGTAACAGGGGTCTTCACAGATACGCAGTATTTT; abundance: NA; j_gene: TRBJ2-3; d_gene: TRBD1; v_gene: TRBV29-1
CDR3aa: CASTGMGRGIQPQHF; CDR3nt: TGTGCCAGCACCGGAATGGGCAGGGGGATCCAGCCCCAGCATTTT; abundance: NA; j_gene: TRBJ1-5; d_gene: TRBD1; v_gene: TRBV6-5
CDR3aa: CASSPPSGTGRVSQHF; CDR3nt: TGTGCCAGCTCACCACCCTCCGGGACAGGGCGGGTTTCTCAGCATTTT; abundance: few; j_gene: TRBJ1-5; d_gene: TRBD1; v_gene: TRBV18
CDR3aa: CASSLGGITEAFF; CDR3nt: TGTGCCAGCAGTTTGGGGGGTATCACTGAAGCTTTCTTT; abundance: NA; j_gene: TRBJ1-1; d_gene: NA; v_gene: TRBV12-3/TRBV12-4
CDR3aa: CASRPQGMTPQHF; CDR3nt: TGTGCCAGCAGGCCACAGGGGATGACGCCCCAGCATTTT; abundance: NA; j_gene: TRBJ1-5; d_gene: TRBD1; v_gene: TRBV6-5
CDR3aa: CAWKPGTTGWGTEAFF; CDR3nt: TGTGCCTGGAAACCGGGCACAACAGGGTGGGGGACTGAAGCTTTCTTT; abundance: NA; j_gene: TRBJ1-1; d_gene: NA; v_gene: TRBV30
CDR3aa: CASLNREFHEQYF; CDR3nt: TGTGCCAGCCTGAACAGGGAGTTCCACGAGCAGTACTTC; abundance: NA; j_gene: TRBJ2-7; d_gene: NA; v_gene: TRBV3-1/TRBV3-2
CDR3aa: CASSVRPSGQETQYF; CDR3nt: TGTGCCAGCAGCGTCCGCCCTAGCGGCCAAGAGACCCAGTACTTC; abundance: once; j_gene: TRBJ2-5; d_gene: TRBD2; v_gene: TRBV11-1
CDR3aa: CASSFPGQGLAKNIQYF; CDR3nt: TGTGCCAGCAGCTTCCCGGGACAGGGACTAGCCAAAAACATTCAGTACTTC; abundance: NA; j_gene: TRBJ2-4; d_gene: TRBD1; v_gene: TRBV7-6
CDR3aa: CATFRRTNEKLFF; CDR3nt: TGTGCCACCTTCAGGCGTACTAATGAAAAACTGTTTTTT; abundance: NA; j_gene: TRBJ1-4; d_gene: NA; v_gene: TRBV24-1
CDR3aa: CASSFSGQGINEQYF; CDR3nt: TGTGCCAGCAGTTTCTCGGGACAGGGGATCAACGAGCAGTACTTC; abundance: once; j_gene: TRBJ2-7; d_gene: TRBD1; v_gene: TRBV28
CDR3aa: CASRQGTSGPYEQYF; CDR3nt: TGTGCCAGCAGACAAGGGACTAGCGGCCCCTACGAGCAGTACTTC; abundance: NA; j_gene: TRBJ2-7; d_gene: TRBD2; v_gene: TRBV5-8
CDR3aa: CASSPSSGQGYEQYF; CDR3nt: TGTGCCAGCAGCCCGTCCTCAGGACAGGGTTACGAGCAGTACTTC; abundance: few; j_gene: TRBJ2-7; d_gene: TRBD1; v_gene: TRBV11-3
CDR3aa: CASSLGTGGEETQYF; CDR3nt: TGTGCCAGCAGCTTGGGGACAGGGGGCGAGGAGACCCAGTACTTC; abundance: NA; j_gene: TRBJ2-5; d_gene: TRBD1; v_gene: TRBV5-4
CDR3aa: CASSSFQANTGELFF; CDR3nt: TGCGCCAGCAGCTCCTTCCAGGCGAACACCGGGGAGCTGTTTTTT; abundance: NA; j_gene: TRBJ2-2; d_gene: NA; v_gene: TRBV5-1
CDR3aa: CASSLRTGGDLFF; CDR3nt: TGCGCCAGCAGCTTGAGGACAGGGGGCGACCTGTTTTTT; abundance: NA; j_gene: TRBJ1-4; d_gene: TRBD1; v_gene: TRBV5-1
CDR3aa: CASSRTGPYYGYTF; CDR3nt: TGTGCCAGTAGTAGGACAGGCCCTTACTATGGCTACACCTTC; abundance: NA; j_gene: TRBJ1-2; d_gene: TRBD1; v_gene: TRBV19
CDR3aa: CASGGAGATGELFF; CDR3nt: TGTGCCAGCGGGGGAGCGGGGGCCACCGGGGAGCTGTTTTTT; abundance: NA; j_gene: TRBJ2-2; d_gene: TRBD2; v_gene: TRBV6-6
CDR3aa: CASSPRGDRSYNEQFF; CDR3nt: TGTGCCAGCAGTCCGCGGGGGGATCGGTCCTACAATGAGCAGTTCTTC; abundance: NA; j_gene: TRBJ2-1; d_gene: TRBD2; v_gene: TRBV28
CDR3aa: CASSQGRVFSSDEQYF; CDR3nt: TGCGCCAGCAGCCAAGGCAGGGTGTTTAGTTCCGACGAGCAGTACTTC; abundance: few; j_gene: TRBJ2-7; d_gene: NA; v_gene: TRBV4-1
CDR3aa: CASSPRGPAIQYF; CDR3nt: TGTGCCAGCAGTCCGAGGGGGCCCGCCATTCAGTACTTC; abundance: NA; j_gene: TRBJ2-4; d_gene: TRBD1; v_gene: TRBV6-5
CDR3aa: CASSQVGGAYEQYF; CDR3nt: TGTGCCAGCAGCCAAGTCGGCGGAGCCTACGAGCAGTACTTC; abundance: NA; j_gene: TRBJ2-7; d_gene: NA; v_gene: TRBV3-1/TRBV3-2
CDR3aa: CASSPQGLADGEQYF; CDR3nt: TGTGCCAGCAGTCCGCAGGGACTAGCGGATGGTGAGCAGTACTTC; abundance: NA; j_gene: TRBJ2-7; d_gene: TRBD2; v_gene: TRBV27
CDR3aa: CATTRPPAGAEAFF; CDR3nt: TGCGCCACCACTCGACCCCCTGCAGGGGCTGAAGCTTTCTTT; abundance: NA; j_gene: TRBJ1-1; d_gene: NA; v_gene: TRBV5-1
CDR3aa: CASSKGAYEQYF; CDR3nt: TGTGCCAGCAGCAAGGGGGCCTACGAGCAGTACTTC; abundance: NA; j_gene: TRBJ2-7; d_gene: NA; v_gene: TRBV11-3
CDR3aa: CASSFHRDISYEQYF; CDR3nt: TGTGCCAGCAGCTTCCACCGGGACATCTCCTACGAGCAGTACTTC; abundance: NA; j_gene: TRBJ2-7; d_gene: NA; v_gene: TRBV5-4
CDR3aa: CAWSEGFLGGYTF; CDR3nt: TGTGCCTGGAGTGAGGGGTTTCTGGGTGGCTACACCTTC; abundance: NA; j_gene: TRBJ1-2; d_gene: NA; v_gene: TRBV30
CDR3aa: CASRKTGATYEQYF; CDR3nt: TGTGCCAGCAGAAAGACAGGGGCGACCTACGAGCAGTACTTC; abundance: few; j_gene: TRBJ2-7; d_gene: TRBD1; v_gene: TRBV11-2
CDR3aa: CASSEDRGAYSPLHF; CDR3nt: TGTGCCAGCAGTGAGGACAGGGGGGCTTATTCACCCCTCCACTTT; abundance: NA; j_gene: TRBJ1-6; d_gene: TRBD1; v_gene: TRBV2
CDR3aa: CASSQAGGLETQYF; CDR3nt: TGCGCCAGCAGCCAAGCTGGGGGCCTGGAGACCCAGTACTTC; abundance: NA; j_gene: TRBJ2-5; d_gene: NA; v_gene: TRBV4-1
CDR3aa: CASSRNRGNSGELFF; CDR3nt: TGCGCCAGCAGCAGAAACAGGGGAAATTCCGGGGAGCTGTTTTTT; abundance: NA; j_gene: TRBJ2-2; d_gene: TRBD1; v_gene: TRBV5-1
CDR3aa: CASSAPGHYSQPQHF; CDR3nt: TGTGCCAGCAGCGCCCCTGGACATTACAGTCAGCCCCAGCATTTT; abundance: NA; j_gene: TRBJ1-5; d_gene: NA; v_gene: TRBV6-5
CDR3aa: CASTLGGGEQYF; CDR3nt: TGTGCCAGCACTCTGGGGGGGGGCGAGCAGTACTTC; abundance: NA; j_gene: TRBJ2-7; d_gene: TRBD2; v_gene: TRBV12-3/TRBV12-4
CDR3aa: CASSEGGGGSDQYF; CDR3nt: TGTGCCAGCAGTGAAGGGGGTGGGGGGAGTGACCAGTACTTC; abundance: NA; j_gene: TRBJ2-5; d_gene: NA; v_gene: TRBV6-1
CDR3aa: CASSDQGDNEQFF; CDR3nt: TGTGCCAGCAGCGATCAGGGGGACAATGAGCAGTTCTTC; abundance: NA; j_gene: TRBJ2-1; d_gene: TRBD1; v_gene: TRBV9
CDR3aa: CASSQAPQGLYGYTF; CDR3nt: TGTGCCAGCAGCCAAGCTCCCCAGGGCCTCTATGGCTACACCTTC; abundance: NA; j_gene: TRBJ1-2; d_gene: NA; v_gene: TRBV4-2
CDR3aa: CASSLLLHEQFF; CDR3nt: TGTGCCAGCAGCTTATTACTCCATGAGCAGTTCTTC; abundance: NA; j_gene: TRBJ2-1; d_gene: NA; v_gene: TRBV11-2
CDR3aa: CASSLVRQGLRSYEQYF; CDR3nt: TGTGCCAGCAGCCTCGTTAGACAGGGTCTCAGATCGTACGAGCAGTACTTC; abundance: NA; j_gene: TRBJ2-7; d_gene: TRBD1; v_gene: TRBV14